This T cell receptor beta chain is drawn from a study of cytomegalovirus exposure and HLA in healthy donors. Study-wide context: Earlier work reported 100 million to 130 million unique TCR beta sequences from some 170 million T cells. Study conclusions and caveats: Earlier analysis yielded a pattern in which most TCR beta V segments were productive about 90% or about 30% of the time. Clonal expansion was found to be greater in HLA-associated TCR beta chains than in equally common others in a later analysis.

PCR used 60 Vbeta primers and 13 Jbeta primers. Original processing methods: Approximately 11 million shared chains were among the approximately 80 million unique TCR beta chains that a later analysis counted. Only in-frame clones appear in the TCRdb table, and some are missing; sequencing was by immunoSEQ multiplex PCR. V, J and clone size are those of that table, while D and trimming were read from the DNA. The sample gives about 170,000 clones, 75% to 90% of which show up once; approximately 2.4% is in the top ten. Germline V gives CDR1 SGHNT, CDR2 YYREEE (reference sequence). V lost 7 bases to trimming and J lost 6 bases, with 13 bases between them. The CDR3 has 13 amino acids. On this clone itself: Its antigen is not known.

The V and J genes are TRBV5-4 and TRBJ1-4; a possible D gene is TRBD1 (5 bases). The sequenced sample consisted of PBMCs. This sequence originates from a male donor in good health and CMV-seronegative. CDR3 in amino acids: CASANLGDEKLFF. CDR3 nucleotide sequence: TGTGCCAGCGCCAATTTAGGGGATGAAAAACTGTTTTTT.